A single TCR beta chain is shown here with its context. Its specificity is not known. Looked up from germline, CDR1 is MNHEY and CDR2 is SVGAGI. CDR3 size: 15 residues. Trimming left V 5 bases short and J 8 bases short, with 21 bases between. With 60 Vbeta and 13 Jbeta primers, the PCR was carried out. The data were produced by immunoSEQ multiplex PCR, yet TCRdb's version contains in-frame clones alone and is incomplete. The sample holds around 60,000 clones. This sample was taken from a study of cytomegalovirus exposure and HLA in healthy donors. Broader study findings: Among TCR beta chains, those listed as cytomegalovirus-associated numbered fewer than 200.

The source material was PBMCs. The source is a man aged 30 to 45 in good health and CMV-seropositive. The chain carries TRBV6-5 and TRBJ1-1; a possible D gene is TRBD1 (6 bases). The CDR3 spells CASSANRAVGGEAFF. The DNA of the CDR3 is TGTGCCAGCAGTGCAAACAGGGCAGTAGGTGGGGAAGCTTTCTTT.